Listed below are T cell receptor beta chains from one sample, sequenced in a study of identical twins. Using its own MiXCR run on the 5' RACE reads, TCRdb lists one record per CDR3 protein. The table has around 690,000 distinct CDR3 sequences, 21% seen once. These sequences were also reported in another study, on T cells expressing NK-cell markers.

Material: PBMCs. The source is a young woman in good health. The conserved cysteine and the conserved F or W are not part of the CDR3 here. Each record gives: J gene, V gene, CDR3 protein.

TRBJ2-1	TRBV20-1	SASPPLGGGNNEQF
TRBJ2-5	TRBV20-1	SAQGQGSETQY
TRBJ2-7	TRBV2	ASSRTGGYEQY
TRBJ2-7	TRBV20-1	SAVGSEQY
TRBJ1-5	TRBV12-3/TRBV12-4	ASSLSGAGNQPQH
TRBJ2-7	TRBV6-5	ASSYSSRGLNEQY
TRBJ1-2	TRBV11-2	ASSLRPATSNYGYT
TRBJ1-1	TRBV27	ASSLRGFTEAF
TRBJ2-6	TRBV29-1	SVDDREAGANVLT
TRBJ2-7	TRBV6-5	ASSYGGPRAYEQY
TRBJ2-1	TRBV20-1	SAQRRRSSYNEQF
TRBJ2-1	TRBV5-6	ATKKLGNEQF
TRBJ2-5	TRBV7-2	ASSFLRETQY
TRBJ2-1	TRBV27	ASSPIAGALGYEQF
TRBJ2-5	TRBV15	ATSPGETQY
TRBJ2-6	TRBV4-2	ASSQGRTGANVLT
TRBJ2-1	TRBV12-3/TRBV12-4	ASSLIPGLGRTESYNEQF
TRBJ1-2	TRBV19	ASSIRLIFSQGRYGYT
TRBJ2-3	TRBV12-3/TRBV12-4	ASKLAGTDTQY
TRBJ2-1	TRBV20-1	SAAARLDEQF
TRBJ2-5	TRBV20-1	SAGGGGPTGETQY
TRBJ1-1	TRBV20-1	SARPKGGEAF
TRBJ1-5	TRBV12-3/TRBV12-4	ASESGGGQPQH
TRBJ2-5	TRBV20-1	SAINFSPGQGYQETQY
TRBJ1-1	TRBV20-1	SASEGLFDEAF
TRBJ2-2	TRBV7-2	ASSLIRPTGELF
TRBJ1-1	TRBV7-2	ASSILDANTEAF
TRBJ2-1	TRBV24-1	ATSDSGGSYNEQF
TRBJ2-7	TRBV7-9	ASSPRTGVYEQY
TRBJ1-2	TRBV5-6	ASSFQGAGYGYT
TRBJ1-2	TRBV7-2	ASSYRDRVSGYT
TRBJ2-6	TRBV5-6	ASSLYGTGANVLT
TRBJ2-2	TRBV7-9	ASSLYGQGAKTGELF
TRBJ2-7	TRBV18	ASSPRAGGPSFSYEQY
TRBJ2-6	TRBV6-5	ASSYTGGQGTSGANVLT